The entry below gives a single TCR beta chain sequence along with its context. V was trimmed by 2 bases and J by 1 base, leaving 14 bases between them. The length of the CDR3 is 16 residues. Germline V lookup: CDR1 PRHDT, CDR2 FYEKMQ (reference sequence). This sample is part of a study of blood T cell repertoires in COVID-19. Study-level information: COVID-19 samples collected from the United States, Italy and Spain covered acute and convalescent phases. Sources were T cells, B-cell-depleted T cells, or PBMCs; the material itself was cDNA or gDNA.

One Seattle source followed patients from active infection through their disease course. Per the authors' pipeline: Counts of nucleated cells, estimated from reference gene primer amplification, were obtained. Data came from immunoSEQ multiplex PCR; TCRdb stores just in-frame clones and leaves some out. D and trimming come from the DNA, and the V and J calls and clone size come from that table. Altogether 120,000 to 150,000 clones are present, approximately 85% being singletons, with the ten largest covering around 8%. This sequence was found in an older woman with COVID-19, enrolled during active disease. What was sequenced was peripheral blood. The rearrangement links TRBV13 to TRBJ1-1; D is perhaps TRBD1 (6 bases). In nucleotides, the CDR3 is TGTGCCAGCAGCTTACTCGGGGGGCCGACGAACACTGAAGCTTTCTTT. This sequence encodes CASSLLGGPTNTEAFF.